This is a list of T cell receptor beta chains from one sample in a study of cytomegalovirus exposure and HLA in healthy donors. Using immunoSEQ multiplex PCR, the repertoire was profiled, and TCRdb retains in-frame clones only, with some absent. The sample has fewer than 250,000 clones; over 60% are singletons. Sequenced input: PBMCs. These receptors all come from a young man in good health and CMV-seropositive. Both conserved end residues are part of each CDR3. Fields, in order: V gene, D gene, J gene, clone size, CDR3 protein, CDR3 DNA. A D gene is named only where the DNA matches it firmly. Clone sizes are given selectively: once, few, many, or a class where the clone is expanded.

v_gene: TRBV5-1; d_gene: TRBD2; j_gene: TRBJ2-3; abundance: NA; CDR3aa: CASSSAGRKTDTQYF; CDR3nt: TGCGCCAGCAGCTCAGCCGGGAGGAAGACAGATACGCAGTATTTT
v_gene: TRBV6-6; d_gene: NA; j_gene: TRBJ2-5; abundance: NA; CDR3aa: CASSYPISFRETQYF; CDR3nt: TGTGCCAGCAGTTACCCAATCTCATTTCGGGAGACCCAGTACTTC
v_gene: TRBV19; d_gene: NA; j_gene: TRBJ2-1; abundance: NA; CDR3aa: CASSIVGSNEQFF; CDR3nt: TGTGCCAGTAGTATTGTCGGGAGCAATGAGCAGTTCTTC
v_gene: TRBV2; d_gene: TRBD1; j_gene: TRBJ2-5; abundance: few; CDR3aa: CASGGTGPTQYF; CDR3nt: TGTGCCAGCGGCGGGACAGGGCCAACCCAGTACTTC
v_gene: TRBV6-1; d_gene: NA; j_gene: TRBJ2-7; abundance: NA; CDR3aa: CASSPRGGVWEQYF; CDR3nt: TGTGCCAGCAGTCCCCGAGGGGGGGTCTGGGAGCAGTACTTC
v_gene: TRBV28; d_gene: TRBD1; j_gene: TRBJ2-5; abundance: NA; CDR3aa: CASSPGQGLQETQYF; CDR3nt: TGTGCCAGCTCCCCGGGACAGGGGCTTCAAGAGACCCAGTACTTC
v_gene: TRBV9; d_gene: NA; j_gene: TRBJ2-7; abundance: NA; CDR3aa: CASSVSSLPYEQYF; CDR3nt: TGTGCCAGCAGCGTAAGCTCCCTCCCCTACGAGCAGTACTTC
v_gene: TRBV7-2; d_gene: NA; j_gene: TRBJ1-2; abundance: NA; CDR3aa: CASSLRGGGAGYTF; CDR3nt: TGTGCCAGCAGCTTGAGAGGCGGGGGGGCTGGCTACACCTTC
v_gene: TRBV28; d_gene: NA; j_gene: TRBJ2-2; abundance: NA; CDR3aa: CASSRGMPGELFF; CDR3nt: TGTGCCAGCAGCCGCGGTATGCCTGGGGAGCTGTTTTTT
v_gene: TRBV30; d_gene: NA; j_gene: TRBJ1-1; abundance: NA; CDR3aa: CAWTRQVEAFF; CDR3nt: TGTGCCTGGACCAGGCAGGTTGAAGCTTTCTTT
v_gene: TRBV29-1; d_gene: NA; j_gene: TRBJ2-2; abundance: NA; CDR3aa: CSVTDARGRDGELFF; CDR3nt: TGCAGCGTTACCGACGCGAGGGGGCGGGACGGGGAGCTGTTTTTT
v_gene: TRBV6-5; d_gene: NA; j_gene: TRBJ2-2; abundance: NA; CDR3aa: CASSYGAGATGELFF; CDR3nt: TGTGCCAGCAGTTACGGGGCAGGGGCCACCGGGGAGCTGTTTTTT
v_gene: TRBV6-5; d_gene: NA; j_gene: TRBJ2-1; abundance: NA; CDR3aa: CASSYSLVVFRNEQFF; CDR3nt: TGTGCCAGCAGTTACTCGCTGGTAGTCTTCCGCAATGAGCAGTTCTTC
v_gene: TRBV5-1; d_gene: NA; j_gene: TRBJ2-7; abundance: NA; CDR3aa: CASSLRGSYEQYF; CDR3nt: TGCGCCAGCAGCCTTAGAGGCAGCTACGAGCAGTACTTC
v_gene: TRBV4-1; d_gene: NA; j_gene: TRBJ2-7; abundance: NA; CDR3aa: CASSQDEQQIPYEQYF; CDR3nt: TGCGCCAGCAGCCAAGATGAACAGCAGATACCTTACGAGCAGTACTTC
v_gene: TRBV9; d_gene: NA; j_gene: TRBJ2-2; abundance: NA; CDR3aa: CASSVGGDNTGELFF; CDR3nt: TGTGCCAGCAGCGTAGGCGGGGACAACACCGGGGAGCTGTTTTTT
v_gene: TRBV6-1; d_gene: NA; j_gene: TRBJ1-6; abundance: NA; CDR3aa: CASILGAGNSPLHF; CDR3nt: TGTGCCAGCATCCTAGGGGCGGGGAATTCACCCCTCCACTTT
v_gene: TRBV4-3; d_gene: TRBD1; j_gene: TRBJ1-1; abundance: NA; CDR3aa: CASSQEAWDRPNTEAFF; CDR3nt: TGCGCCAGCAGCCAAGAGGCTTGGGACAGACCGAACACTGAAGCTTTCTTT
v_gene: TRBV7-2; d_gene: NA; j_gene: TRBJ1-2; abundance: few; CDR3aa: CASSQVVAGGGGYTF; CDR3nt: TGTGCCAGCAGCCAAGTCGTGGCGGGCGGGGGCGGCTACACCTTC
v_gene: TRBV6-6; d_gene: NA; j_gene: TRBJ1-5; abundance: few; CDR3aa: CASSYLGPNQPQHF; CDR3nt: TGTGCCAGCAGTTACCTAGGTCCAAATCAGCCCCAGCATTTT
v_gene: TRBV9; d_gene: TRBD2; j_gene: TRBJ2-5; abundance: NA; CDR3aa: CASSGRGGETQYF; CDR3nt: TGTGCCAGCAGCGGTCGGGGGGGGGAGACCCAGTACTTC
v_gene: TRBV7-2; d_gene: TRBD2; j_gene: TRBJ2-2; abundance: NA; CDR3aa: CASSVREAGELFF; CDR3nt: TGTGCCAGCAGCGTCCGGGAGGCCGGGGAGCTGTTTTTT
v_gene: TRBV15; d_gene: NA; j_gene: TRBJ1-5; abundance: NA; CDR3aa: CATSKGQKQPQHF; CDR3nt: TGTGCCACCAGCAAGGGGCAGAAACAGCCCCAGCATTTT
v_gene: TRBV5-6; d_gene: NA; j_gene: TRBJ2-7; abundance: NA; CDR3aa: CASSRGQTLSYEQYF; CDR3nt: TGTGCCAGCAGCCGCGGACAGACTCTCTCCTACGAGCAGTACTTC
v_gene: TRBV7-7; d_gene: TRBD2; j_gene: TRBJ2-2; abundance: NA; CDR3aa: CASSLGLAGLSTGELFF; CDR3nt: TGTGCTAGCAGCTTAGGGCTAGCGGGGCTCAGTACCGGGGAGCTGTTTTTT